The 18 T cell receptor beta chains given below trace back to one sample, sequenced in a study of T cells in Graves' hyperthyroidism and ophthalmopathy. TCR beta CDR3 regions were amplified from RNA. HTBI primers were used for first-round RT-PCR of the TCR CDR3. Via MiXCR, TCRdb re-called the multiplex PCR reads, giving one row per CDR3 protein. This table holds 350,000 to 400,000 distinct CDR3 sequences, about 19% found once. The specimen sequenced was blood. These receptors were obtained from a woman aged 18-29 years with Graves' hyperthyroidism.

This clonotype was detected many times. A much larger clone lies one base from this, so it may be a read error. V and J are TRBV15 and TRBJ1-2; 7 bases line up with TRBD1. Germline CDR1 reads LNHNV; CDR2 reads YYDKDF (reference sequence). This CDR3 is built from 12 residues. Trimming at V came to 6 bases and at J to 8 bases, leaving 6 bases not matched to a gene. CDR3 in DNA: TGTGCCACCAGAAGACAGGGAGGCGGCTACACCTTC. It is translated as CATRRQGGGYTF.

There are many counts of this clonotype. The chain is built from TRBV5-1 and TRBJ1-3; D may be TRBD1 (6 bases). The germline V gene has CDR1 SGHRS and CDR2 YFSETQ. This CDR3 region has 14 residues. Trimming took off 4 bases at V and 8 bases at J, with 16 bases between the two ends. The CDR3 here is CASSKGQAGDTIYF. CDR3 DNA: TGCGCCAGCAGCAAGGGACAAGCGGGGGACACCATATATTTT.

The rearrangement joins TRBV7-4 to TRBJ2-7; 14 positions match TRBD2. Looked up from germline, CDR1 is SGHVT and CDR2 is SQSDAQ. Trimming removed 5 bases from V and 3 bases from J; junction bases left unmatched: 12. The CDR3 covers 18 residues. CDR3 sequence (DNA): TGTGCCAGCAGCGGGACCTGGGGACTAGCGGGAGTTAGCTACGAGCAGTACTTC. It yields the protein CASSGTWGLAGVSYEQYF.

This clonotype was seen at least ten times. The chain carries TRBV12-3 or TRBV12-4 and TRBJ2-5; D is unresolved. This CDR3 has 14 amino acids. The V end was cut by 4 bases, the J end by 3 bases, with 12 bases between. The CDR3 protein is CASSSGTPKETQYF. The DNA for the CDR3 is TGTGCCAGCAGTTCCGGTACCCCAAAAGAGACCCAGTACTTC.

This clonotype came up many times. J is TRBJ2-7 and V is TRBV7-9; 7 bases are a match to TRBD2. Germline V gene sequence: CDR1 SEHNR, CDR2 FQNEAQ (reference sequence). The trim removed 5 bases at V and 2 bases at J, leaving 18 bases unmatched. This CDR3 comprises 18 residues. CDR3 loop: CASSPRVGAGDSPYEQYF. CDR3 bases: TGTGCCAGCAGCCCGAGAGTCGGGGCGGGGGATAGTCCCTACGAGCAGTACTTC.

This clonotype was seen at least ten times. V usage is TRBV20-1 and J usage is TRBJ1-5, with D hard to call. The ends were cut back, 0 bases at V and 6 bases at J, with 9 bases in the middle. Germline V gene data show CDR1 as DFQATT and CDR2 as SNEGSKA (reference sequence). The CDR3 spans 13 residues. CDR3 residues: CSARDLHGQPQHF. CDR3 bases: TGCAGTGCTAGAGATTTACACGGTCAGCCCCAGCATTTT.

The sample holds many counts of this clonotype. This chain links TRBV5-1 with TRBJ1-2; tentative D call: TRBD1 (5 bases). Trimming left V 5 bases short and J 10 bases short, with 12 bases between. The germline gives CDR1 SGHRS, CDR2 YFSETQ. CDR3 length: 11 residues. CDR3 region: CASRIGVDYTF. The CDR3 DNA sequence: TGCGCCAGCAGGATAGGGGTGGACTACACCTTC.

Ten or more counts support this clonotype. The gene calls are TRBV19 and TRBJ2-5; tentative D call: TRBD2 (6 bases). The CDR3 has 13 residues. CDR1 and CDR2 (germline): LNHDA, SQIVND (reference sequence). V was cut by 2 bases and J by 9 bases, with 13 bases left in between. This chain's CDR3 is CASSIWGLQAQYF. As DNA, the CDR3 is TGTGCCAGTAGTATATGGGGACTCCAAGCCCAGTACTTC.

This clonotype appeared many times. The J gene is TRBJ1-5, the V gene TRBV28; D possibly corresponds to TRBD1 (5 bases). V shed 9 bases and J shed 6 bases, with 12 bases lying between them. Germline V gene lookup returns CDR1 MDHEN and CDR2 SYDVKM. The CDR3 runs to 12 residues. The DNA of the CDR3 is TGTGCCAGTCTCCAGGGAGCTCAGCCCCAGCATTTT. This sequence encodes CASLQGAQPQHF.

This clonotype was detected ten times or more. The genes are TRBV9 and TRBJ2-5; 11 bases are shared with TRBD2. The germline gives CDR1 SGDLS, CDR2 YYNGEE. The CDR3 totals 16 residues. Trimming removed 1 base from V and 4 bases from J; junction bases left unmatched: 6. Written as DNA, the CDR3 is TGTGCCAGCAGCGTACTAGCGGGGGGAGGGGGAGAGACCCAGTACTTC. It encodes CASSVLAGGGGETQYF.

The sample holds many counts of this clonotype. This chain joins TRBV6-1 and TRBJ2-7; D is ambiguous. Germline V gives CDR1 MNHNS, CDR2 SASEGT. Trimming left V 10 bases short and J 4 bases short, with 17 bases between. The length of the CDR3 is 13 residues. CDR3 DNA: TGTGCCACCTCGGAAAGGGTCTCTTACGAGCAGTACTTC. Translation: CATSERVSYEQYF.

The chain carries TRBV5-1 and TRBJ2-2; tentative D call: TRBD1 (6 bases). Germline lookup yields CDR1 SGHRS and CDR2 YFSETQ. The CDR3 spans 17 residues. With 0 bases removed from V and 2 bases from J, the gap between germline ends came to 14 bases. In nucleotides, the CDR3 is TGCGCCAGCAGCTTGGCTGGACAGAACCAAAACACCGGGGAGCTGTTTTTT. Amino acids: CASSLAGQNQNTGELFF.

This clonotype occurred many times. A read error may account for a junction end that differs from germline. The CDR3 nucleotides read TGTGCCAGCAGCCTTGGGGGGCTCTACGAGCAGTACTTC. This encodes CASSLGGLYEQYF. The chain carries TRBV5-1 and TRBJ2-7; D could derive from TRBD1 or TRBD2 (6 bases each). This CDR3 is built from 13 residues. Germline CDR1 is SGHRS and CDR2 is YFSETQ.

This clonotype was recorded at least ten times. The gene calls are TRBV20-1 and TRBJ2-7, with TRBD2 matching over 13 bases. Per germline, CDR1 DFQATT and CDR2 SNEGSKA (reference sequence). The J segment lost 3 bases and the V segment lost 6 bases, leaving 11 bases of the junction unmatched. This CDR3 is 16 amino acids long. CDR3 in amino acids: CSARLAGGVGIYEQYF. The CDR3 DNA is TGCAGTGCGCGACTAGCGGGGGGTGTAGGGATCTACGAGCAGTACTTC.

This clonotype was recorded at least ten times. The V call is TRBV6-1, the J call TRBJ2-5; D is unresolved. V was pared by 7 bases and J by 5 bases, with 8 bases between. The germline V gene encodes CDR1 MNHNS and CDR2 SASEGT. CDR3 length equals 11 residues. The CDR3 region has the DNA TGTGCCAGCAAAGTGAGTGAGACCCAGTACTTC. It yields the protein CASKVSETQYF.

The gene calls are TRBV7-3 and TRBJ2-2, with 11 positions matching TRBD2. V was clipped by 4 bases and J by 7 bases; unmatched bases: 5. CDR3 size: 15 residues. Germline loops: CDR1 SGHTA, CDR2 FQGTGA. CDR3 in amino acids: CASSSLAGANGELFF. The CDR3 region has the DNA TGTGCCAGCAGCTCACTAGCGGGGGCAAACGGGGAGCTGTTTTTT.

In regard to this clonotype: An end of the junction does not agree with germline; a read error may underlie this. The gene calls are TRBV6-1 and TRBJ1-5, with 8 nucleotides matching TRBD1. CDR1 is MNHNS and CDR2 is SASEGT in the germline V gene. The CDR3 is made up of 14 amino acids. This chain's CDR3 is CASSPGQEPQPQQF. The CDR3 region has the DNA TGTGCCAGCAGCCCGGGACAGGAACCTCAGCCCCAGCAGTTT.

The V gene is TRBV6-2 or TRBV6-3, the J gene TRBJ2-6, with D possibly being TRBD1 (6 bases). Looked up from germline, CDR1 is MNHEY and CDR2 is SVGEGT. The CDR3 loop spans 18 amino acids. Trimming cost V 2 bases and J 1 base, with 15 bases left between them. The CDR3: CASSYGAGAKSGANVLTF. The CDR3 DNA sequence: TGTGCCAGCAGTTACGGTGCAGGGGCAAAGTCTGGGGCCAACGTCCTGACTTTC.